This TCR beta chain is from a study of T cell repertoires in cytomegalovirus infection. Looking at the study overall: Public TCR beta signatures were indicative of both CMV infection and a matching HLA type.

General study findings and limits: Accumulated public TCR beta family frequency recognized individuals carrying CMV together with the relevant HLA. In two of eight donors, the top clonotype was HLA-C-restricted CMV-specific.

Concerning this clonotype itself: Antigen unknown.

The CDR3 totals 14 residues. The ends were cut back, 4 bases at V and 0 bases at J, with 9 bases in the middle. Per germline, CDR1 MGHDK and CDR2 SYGVNS. TCRdb reanalysed the reads using MiXCR and keeps one entry per CDR3 protein. This sample has about 490,000 distinct CDR3 sequences, with about a quarter found just once. Sequenced input: PBMCs. The chain employs TRBV25-1 and TRBJ1-2; the D is unclear. This TCR was recovered from a human donor in good health (CMV status not recorded). Some clones in this sample may be carry-over from other donors' samples. The CDR3 DNA reads TGTGCCAGCAGTGGGGCTGGTACTAACTATGGCTACACCTTC. It is translated as CASSGAGTNYGYTF.